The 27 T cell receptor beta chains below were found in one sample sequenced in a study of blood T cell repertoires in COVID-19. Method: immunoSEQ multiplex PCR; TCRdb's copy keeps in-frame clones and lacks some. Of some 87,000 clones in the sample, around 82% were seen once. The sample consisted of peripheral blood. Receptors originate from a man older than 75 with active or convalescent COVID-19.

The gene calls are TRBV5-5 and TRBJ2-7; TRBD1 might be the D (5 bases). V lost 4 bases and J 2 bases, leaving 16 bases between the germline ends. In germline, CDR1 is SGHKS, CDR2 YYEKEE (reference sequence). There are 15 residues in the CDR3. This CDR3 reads CASSPGLGAAYEQYF. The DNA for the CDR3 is TGTGCCAGCAGCCCGGGCCTTGGGGCGGCCTACGAGCAGTACTTC.

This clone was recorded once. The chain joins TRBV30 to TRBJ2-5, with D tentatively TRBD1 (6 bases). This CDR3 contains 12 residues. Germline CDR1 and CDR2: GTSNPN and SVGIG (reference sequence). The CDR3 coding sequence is TGTGCTACAACAGGGAACGGAGAGACCCAGTACTTC. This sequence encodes CATTGNGETQYF.

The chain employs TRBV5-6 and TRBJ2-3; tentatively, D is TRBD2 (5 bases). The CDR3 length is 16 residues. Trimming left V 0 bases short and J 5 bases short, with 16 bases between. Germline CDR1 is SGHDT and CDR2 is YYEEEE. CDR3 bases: TGTGCCAGCAGCTTGGAGCCCCGGGGTCGGGTAGATACGCAGTATTTT. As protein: CASSLEPRGRVDTQYF.

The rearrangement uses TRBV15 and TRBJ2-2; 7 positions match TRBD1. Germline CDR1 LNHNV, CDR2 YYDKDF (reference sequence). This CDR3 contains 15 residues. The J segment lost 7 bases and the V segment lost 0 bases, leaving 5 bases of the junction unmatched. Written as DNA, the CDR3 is TGTGCCACCAGCAGAGAACAGGGGAAGCACGGGGAGCTGTTTTTT. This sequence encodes CATSREQGKHGELFF.

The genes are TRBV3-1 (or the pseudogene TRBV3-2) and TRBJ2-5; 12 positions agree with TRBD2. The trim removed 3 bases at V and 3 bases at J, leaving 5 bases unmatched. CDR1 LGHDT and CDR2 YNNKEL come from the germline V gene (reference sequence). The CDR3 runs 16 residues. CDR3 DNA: TGTGCCAGCAGCCACTGGACTAGCGGGGATAAAGAGACCCAGTACTTC. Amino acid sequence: CASSHWTSGDKETQYF.

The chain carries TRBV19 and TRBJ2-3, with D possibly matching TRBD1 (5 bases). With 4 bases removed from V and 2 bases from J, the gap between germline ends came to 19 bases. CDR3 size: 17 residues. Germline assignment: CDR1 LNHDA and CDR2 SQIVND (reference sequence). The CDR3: CASSTPRQPPSTDTQYF. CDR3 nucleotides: TGTGCCAGTAGTACCCCCCGACAGCCTCCCTCCACAGATACGCAGTATTTT.

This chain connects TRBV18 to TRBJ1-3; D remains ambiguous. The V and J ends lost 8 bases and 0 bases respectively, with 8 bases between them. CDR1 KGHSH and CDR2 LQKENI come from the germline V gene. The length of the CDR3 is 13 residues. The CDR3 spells CASVESSGNTIYF. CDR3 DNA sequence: TGTGCCAGCGTAGAGAGCTCTGGAAACACCATATATTTT.

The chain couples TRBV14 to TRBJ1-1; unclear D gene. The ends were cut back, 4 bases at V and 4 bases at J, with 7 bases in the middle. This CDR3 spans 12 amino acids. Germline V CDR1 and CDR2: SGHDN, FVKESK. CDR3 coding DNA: TGTGCCAGCAGCCCTGGACTCACTGAAGCTTTCTTT. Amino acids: CASSPGLTEAFF.

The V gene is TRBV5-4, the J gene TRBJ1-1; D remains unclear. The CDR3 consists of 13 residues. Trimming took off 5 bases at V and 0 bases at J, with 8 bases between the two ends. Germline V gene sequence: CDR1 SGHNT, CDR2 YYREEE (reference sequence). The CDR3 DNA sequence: TGTGCCAGCAGAAGGGAGGTGAACACTGAAGCTTTCTTT. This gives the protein CASRREVNTEAFF.

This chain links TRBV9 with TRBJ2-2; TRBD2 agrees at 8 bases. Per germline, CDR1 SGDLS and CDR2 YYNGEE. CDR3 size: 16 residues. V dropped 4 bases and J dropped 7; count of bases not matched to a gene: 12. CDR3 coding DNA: TGTGCCAGCAGCTCCCGGGGGAGCGGGAGTGGCGGGGAGCTGTTTTTT. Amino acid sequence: CASSSRGSGSGGELFF.

The chain's CDR3 is CASSQAFRNTEAFF. The DNA of the CDR3 is TGCGCCAGCAGCCAGGCGTTCCGGAACACTGAAGCTTTCTTT. V is TRBV5-1 and J is TRBJ1-1; D gene uncertain. Trimming stripped 4 bases from V and 1 base from J, with 11 bases between. The CDR3 consists of 14 residues. Germline V lookup: CDR1 SGHRS, CDR2 YFSETQ.

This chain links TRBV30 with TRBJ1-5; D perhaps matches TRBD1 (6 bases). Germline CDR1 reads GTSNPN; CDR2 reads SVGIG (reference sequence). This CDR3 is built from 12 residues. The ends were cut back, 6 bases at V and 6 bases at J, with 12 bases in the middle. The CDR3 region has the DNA TGTGCCTGCACAGGGAGAGGTCAGCCCCAGCATTTT. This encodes CACTGRGQPQHF.

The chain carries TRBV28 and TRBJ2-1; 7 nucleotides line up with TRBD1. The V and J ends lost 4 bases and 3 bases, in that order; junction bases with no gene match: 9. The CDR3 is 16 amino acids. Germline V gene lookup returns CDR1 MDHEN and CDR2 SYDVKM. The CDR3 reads CASSWRTGLYYNEQFF. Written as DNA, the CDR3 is TGTGCCAGCAGTTGGAGGACAGGCCTATACTACAATGAGCAGTTCTTC.

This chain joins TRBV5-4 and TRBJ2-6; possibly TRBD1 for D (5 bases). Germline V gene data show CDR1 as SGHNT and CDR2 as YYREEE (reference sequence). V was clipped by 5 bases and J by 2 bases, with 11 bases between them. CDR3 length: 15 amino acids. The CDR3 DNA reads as TGTGCCAGCAGTCTACAGGCTCCTGGGGCCAACGTCCTGACTTTC. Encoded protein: CASSLQAPGANVLTF.

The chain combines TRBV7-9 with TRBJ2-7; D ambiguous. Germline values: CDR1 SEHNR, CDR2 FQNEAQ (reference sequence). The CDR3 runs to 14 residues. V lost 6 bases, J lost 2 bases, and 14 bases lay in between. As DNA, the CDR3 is TGTGCCAGCAGTTTCCTATTTGGGCCCTACGAGCAGTACTTC. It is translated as CASSFLFGPYEQYF.

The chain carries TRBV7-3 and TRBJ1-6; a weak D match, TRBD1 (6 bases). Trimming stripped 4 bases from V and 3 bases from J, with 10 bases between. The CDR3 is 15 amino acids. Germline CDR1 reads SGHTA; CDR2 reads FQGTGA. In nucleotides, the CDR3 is TGTGCCAGCAGCTCGGACAGCAACTATAATTCACCCCTCCACTTT. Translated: CASSSDSNYNSPLHF.

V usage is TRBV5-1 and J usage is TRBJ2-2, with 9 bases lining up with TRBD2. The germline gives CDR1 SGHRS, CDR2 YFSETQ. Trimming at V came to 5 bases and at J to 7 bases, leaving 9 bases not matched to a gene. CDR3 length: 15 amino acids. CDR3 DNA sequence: TGCGCCAGCAGGCCCGCCCTAGCGGGAATCGGGGAGCTGTTTTTT. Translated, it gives CASRPALAGIGELFF.

The CDR3 DNA reads TGCGCCAGCAGCCTCGGACAGGGCCGACCCTACGAGCAGTACTTC. Protein product: CASSLGQGRPYEQYF. V and J are TRBV5-1 and TRBJ2-7, with 8 positions matching TRBD1. V lost 4 bases, J lost 2 bases, and 8 bases stayed unmatched. The CDR3 length is 15 residues. Germline lookup yields CDR1 SGHRS and CDR2 YFSETQ.

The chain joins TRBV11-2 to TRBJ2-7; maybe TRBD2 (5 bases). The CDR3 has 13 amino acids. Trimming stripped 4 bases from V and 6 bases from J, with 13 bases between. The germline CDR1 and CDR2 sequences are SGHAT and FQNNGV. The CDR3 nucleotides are TGTGCCAGCAGCTCCCTCACTAGTGGCGAGCAGTACTTC. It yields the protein CASSSLTSGEQYF.

CDR3 region: CASRALRGTGELFF. CDR3 in DNA: TGTGCCAGCCGCGCCCTCAGAGGCACCGGGGAGCTGTTTTTT. The chain links TRBV3-1 (or the pseudogene TRBV3-2) to TRBJ2-2; no firm D call. The CDR3 totals 14 residues. Trimming took off 8 bases at V and 4 bases at J, with 14 bases between the two ends. In germline, CDR1 is LGHDT, CDR2 YNNKEL (reference sequence).

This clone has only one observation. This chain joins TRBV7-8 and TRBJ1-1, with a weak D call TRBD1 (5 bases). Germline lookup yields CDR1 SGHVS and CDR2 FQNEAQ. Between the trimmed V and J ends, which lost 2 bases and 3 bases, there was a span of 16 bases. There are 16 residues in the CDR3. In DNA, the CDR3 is TGTGCCAGCAGCTTAATCTCCGAGACAGCCTACACTGAAGCTTTCTTT. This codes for CASSLISETAYTEAFF.

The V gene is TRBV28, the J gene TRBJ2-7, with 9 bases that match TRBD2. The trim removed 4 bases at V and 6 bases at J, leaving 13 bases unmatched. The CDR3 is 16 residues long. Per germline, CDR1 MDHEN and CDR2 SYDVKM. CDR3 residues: CASSWPGASGISEQYF. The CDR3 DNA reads TGTGCCAGCAGTTGGCCAGGGGCTAGCGGGATTAGCGAGCAGTACTTC. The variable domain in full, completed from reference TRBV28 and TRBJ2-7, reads DVKVTQSSRYLVKRTGEKVFLECVQDMDHENMFWYRQDPGLGLRLIYFSYDVKMKEKGDIPEGYSVSREKKERFSLILESASTNQTSMYLCASSWPGASGISEQYFGPGTRLTVT.

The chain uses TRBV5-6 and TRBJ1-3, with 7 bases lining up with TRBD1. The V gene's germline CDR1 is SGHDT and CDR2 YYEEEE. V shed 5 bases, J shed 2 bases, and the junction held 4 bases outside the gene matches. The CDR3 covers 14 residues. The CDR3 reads CASSGQGAGNTIYF. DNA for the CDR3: TGTGCCAGCAGTGGGCAGGGGGCTGGAAACACCATATATTTT.

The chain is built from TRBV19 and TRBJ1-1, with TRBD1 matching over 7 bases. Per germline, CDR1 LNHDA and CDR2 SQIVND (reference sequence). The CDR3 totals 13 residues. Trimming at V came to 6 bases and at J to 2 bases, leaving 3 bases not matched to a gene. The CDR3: CASSGTVNTEAFF. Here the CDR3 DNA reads TGTGCCAGTAGCGGGACAGTCAACACTGAAGCTTTCTTT.

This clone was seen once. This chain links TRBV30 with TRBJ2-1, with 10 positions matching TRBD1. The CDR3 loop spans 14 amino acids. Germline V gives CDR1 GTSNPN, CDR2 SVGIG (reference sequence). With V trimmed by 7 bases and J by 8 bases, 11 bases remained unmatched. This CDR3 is CALHPRDRGDEQFF. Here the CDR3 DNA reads TGTGCCTTACACCCCCGGGACAGGGGCGATGAGCAGTTCTTC.

CDR3 sequence: CSVGAGGYYGYTF. CDR3 in DNA: TGCAGCGTTGGCGCAGGGGGCTACTATGGCTACACCTTC. The V gene is TRBV29-1, the J gene TRBJ1-2, with 8 bases aligning to TRBD1. V lost 4 bases and J lost 3; bases outside the gene matches: 4. Germline V gene sequence: CDR1 SQVTM, CDR2 ANQGSEA. This CDR3 region has 13 residues. Using reference TRBV29-1 and TRBJ1-2 for the parts outside the CDR3, the full variable domain is SAVISQKPSRDICQRGTSLTIQCQVDSQVTMMFWYRQQPGQSLTLIATANQGSEATYESGFVIDKFPISRPNLTFSTLTVSNMSPEDSSIYLCSVGAGGYYGYTFGSGTRLTVV.

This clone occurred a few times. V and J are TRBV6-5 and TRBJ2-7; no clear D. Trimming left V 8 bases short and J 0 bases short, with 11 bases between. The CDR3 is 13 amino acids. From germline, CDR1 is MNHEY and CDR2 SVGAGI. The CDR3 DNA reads TGTGCCAGCGCTTTTGACATCTCCTACGAGCAGTACTTC. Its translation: CASAFDISYEQYF.